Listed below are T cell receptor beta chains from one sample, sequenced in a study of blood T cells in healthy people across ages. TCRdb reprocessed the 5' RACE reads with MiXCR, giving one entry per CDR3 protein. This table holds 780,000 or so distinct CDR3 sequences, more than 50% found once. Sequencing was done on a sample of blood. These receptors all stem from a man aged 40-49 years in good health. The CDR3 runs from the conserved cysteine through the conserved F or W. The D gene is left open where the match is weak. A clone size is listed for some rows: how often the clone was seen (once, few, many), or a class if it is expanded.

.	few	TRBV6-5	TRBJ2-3	TGTGCCAGCAGTGACTCACGGGGCGATACGCAGTATTTT	CASSDSRGDTQYF
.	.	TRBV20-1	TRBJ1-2	TGCAGTGCTAGCGGAAGAGACATCTATGGCTACACCTTC	CSASGRDIYGYTF
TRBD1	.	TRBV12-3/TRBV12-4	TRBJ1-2	TGTGCCAGCAGTTTAGCGTCTGGACAGGGGGCGAAGGGCTACACCTTC	CASSLASGQGAKGYTF
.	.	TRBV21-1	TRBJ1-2	TGTGCCAGCAGCAAGGGGGGCACCTTTTCCGACTATGGCTACACCTTC	CASSKGGTFSDYGYTF
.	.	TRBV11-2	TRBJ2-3	TGTGCCAGCAGCCTCAGCTGGAGCGGAGATACGCAGTATTTT	CASSLSWSGDTQYF
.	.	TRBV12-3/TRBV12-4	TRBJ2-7	TGTGCCAGCAGTTTATCGGGCGGTCAGGCGGGGTACTTC	CASSLSGGQAGYF
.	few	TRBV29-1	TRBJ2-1	TGCAGCGCCAAGGGCCGCGTAGATCAGTTCTTC	CSAKGRVDQFF
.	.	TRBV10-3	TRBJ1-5	TGTGCCATCAAAGATCAGGCGGATCAGCCCCAGCATTTT	CAIKDQADQPQHF
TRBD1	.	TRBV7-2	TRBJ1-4	TGTGCCAGCAGCTGGGGACAGTCGAATGAAAAACCGTTTTTT	CASSWGQSNEKPFF
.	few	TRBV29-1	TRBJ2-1	TGCAGCGTTGATGGGGGATTGAGCTCCTACAATGAGCAGTTCTTC	CSVDGGLSSYNEQFF
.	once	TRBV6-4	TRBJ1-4	TGTGCCAGCACCCTGACAGAACACGCAACTAATGAAAAACTGTTTTTT	CASTLTEHATNEKLFF
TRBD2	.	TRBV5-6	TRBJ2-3	TGTGCCAGCAGCTCGTTTACTAGCGGAGGCACAGATACGCAGTATTTT	CASSSFTSGGTDTQYF
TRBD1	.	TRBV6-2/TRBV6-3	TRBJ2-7	TGTGCCAGCAGTGGGGACAGGGGAGCAACCTACGAGCAGTACTTC	CASSGDRGATYEQYF
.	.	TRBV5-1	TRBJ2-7	TGCGCCAGCAGCTTATACACGGGAGCATACGAGCAGTACTTC	CASSLYTGAYEQYF
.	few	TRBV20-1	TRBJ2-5	TGCAGTGCTAGAGATACCCATGCTCAAGAGACCCAGTACTTC	CSARDTHAQETQYF
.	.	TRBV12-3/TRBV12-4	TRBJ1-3	TGTGCCAGCAACGAAAGGGCTGGAAACACCATATATTTT	CASNERAGNTIYF
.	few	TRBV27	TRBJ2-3	TGTGCCAGCAGTTTATTAGGACTCGGAATCACAGATACGCAGTATTTT	CASSLLGLGITDTQYF
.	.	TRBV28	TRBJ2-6	TGTGCCACTAACCCCGGCAGGGGTATAGGTGGGGCCAACGTCCTGACTTTC	CATNPGRGIGGANVLTF
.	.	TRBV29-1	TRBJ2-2	TGCAGCGTCCAGACTTCGGGCACCGGGGAGCTGTTTTTT	CSVQTSGTGELFF
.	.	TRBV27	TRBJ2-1	TGTGCCAGCAGTGTACGGACGACGGGTAATGAGCAGTTCTTC	CASSVRTTGNEQFF
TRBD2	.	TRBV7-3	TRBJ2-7	TGTGTCAGCAGCTTATCCGGGGGGTCGTACAATGAGCAGTACTTC	CVSSLSGGSYNEQYF
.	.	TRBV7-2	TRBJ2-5	TGTGCCAGCAGCTTAGTGGGTAGCATGGAGACCCAGTACTTC	CASSLVGSMETQYF
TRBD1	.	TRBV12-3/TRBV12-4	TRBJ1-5	TGTGCCAGCAGTTTAGCAGGGACAGAAAATAGCAATCAGCCCCAGCATTTT	CASSLAGTENSNQPQHF
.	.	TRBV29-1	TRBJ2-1	TGCAGCGTTGAAGATTACAGCTCCTACAATGAGCGGTTCTTC	CSVEDYSSYNERFF
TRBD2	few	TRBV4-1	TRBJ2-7	TGCGCCAGCAGCCAAATTAGGTGGGAGGGCTCTACCTACGAGCAGTACTTC	CASSQIRWEGSTYEQYF
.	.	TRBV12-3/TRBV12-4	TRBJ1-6	TGTGCCAGCAGCCGCCAGGGAGCGGGCTCACCCCTCCACTTT	CASSRQGAGSPLHF
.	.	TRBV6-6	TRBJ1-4	TGTGCCAGCAGTTACGGCAGGGATGAAAAACTGTTTTTT	CASSYGRDEKLFF
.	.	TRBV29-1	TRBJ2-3	TGCAGCGTTTACGCCCCCCAGGGGAGCACAGATACGCAGTATTTT	CSVYAPQGSTDTQYF
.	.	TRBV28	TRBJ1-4	TGTGCCAGCAGCGGACCAGCCGGAAATGTAAAACTGTTTTTT	CASSGPAGNVKLFF
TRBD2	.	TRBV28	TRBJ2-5	TGTGCCAGCAGTTGGACTAGCGGGAGAGAGACCCAGTACTTC	CASSWTSGRETQYF
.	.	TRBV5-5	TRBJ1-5	TGTGCCAGCAGCTTAAGGGTACAGGATCTCAATCAGCCCCAGCATTTT	CASSLRVQDLNQPQHF
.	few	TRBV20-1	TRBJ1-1	TGCAGTGCTAGACCCCTGGACACTGAAGCTTTCTTT	CSARPLDTEAFF
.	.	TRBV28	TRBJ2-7	TGTGCCAGCATGGAGAGACGGAGCTCCTACGAGCAGTACTTC	CASMERRSSYEQYF
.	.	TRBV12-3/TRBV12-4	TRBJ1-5	TGTGCCAGCAGTTTGGAACAGGGCTGGAATCAGCCCCAGCATTTT	CASSLEQGWNQPQHF
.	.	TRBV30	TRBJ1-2	TGTGCCTGGAGTGTACCAGGGGCGAGCTATGGCTACACCTTC	CAWSVPGASYGYTF
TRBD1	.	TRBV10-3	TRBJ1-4	TGTGCCATCAGTGATTCGGACAGGGGGAACGAAAAACTGTTTTTT	CAISDSDRGNEKLFF
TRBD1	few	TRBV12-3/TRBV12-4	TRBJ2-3	TGTGCCAGCAGTTTAGGGGGGGGACAGGGATCCACAGATACGCAGTATTTT	CASSLGGGQGSTDTQYF
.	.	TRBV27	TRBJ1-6	TGTGCCAGCAGTTTATTAACTTTTTTCGCCGGGACAACGAAGGGATACAATTCACCCCTCCACTTT	CASSLLTFFAGTTKGYNSPLHF
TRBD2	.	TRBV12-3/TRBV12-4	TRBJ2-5	TGTGCCAGCAGTTTGACTAGCGGCGGATTAGGAACCCAGTACTTC	CASSLTSGGLGTQYF
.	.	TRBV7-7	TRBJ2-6	TGTGCCAGCAGCGCAGGGTTCGGGGCCAACGTCCTGACTTTC	CASSAGFGANVLTF
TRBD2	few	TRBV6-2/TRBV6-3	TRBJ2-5	TGTGCCAGCAGTCTGGGAGGGCCATCGTGGGAGACCCAGTACTTC	CASSLGGPSWETQYF
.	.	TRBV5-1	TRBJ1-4	TGCGCCAGCAGCTTCGTTCCCTCCGGAATTGGCGAAACCCTGAATGAAAAACTGTTTTTT	CASSFVPSGIGETLNEKLFF